These 25 T cell receptor beta chains share one sample of origin, sequenced in a study of cytomegalovirus exposure and HLA in healthy donors. The PCR had 60 Vbeta and 13 Jbeta primers. Some clones are missing from TCRdb's copy, which holds only in-frame ones; the method was immunoSEQ multiplex PCR. The sample has about 210,000 clones, under 85% seen once. The sequenced sample consisted of PBMCs. These receptors were taken from a woman aged 50 to 60 in good health and CMV-seropositive.

A single count supports this clone. One base away lies a much larger clone, so this may be a sequencing read error. The CDR3 coding sequence is TGTGCCAGCAGTTCCTATAGCAATCAGCCCCAGCATTTT. Its translation: CASSSYSNQPQHF. The rearrangement uses TRBV6-5 and TRBJ1-5; D uncertain. The germline gives CDR1 MNHEY, CDR2 SVGAGI. The CDR3 contains 13 residues. V shed 4 bases and J shed 0 bases, with 4 bases lying between them.

The rearrangement joins TRBV5-1 to TRBJ2-5, with TRBD2 identical over 8 bases. CDR3 length: 16 residues. The junction had 14 bases not matched to a gene; V was cut back by 7 bases and J by 3 bases. Germline loops: CDR1 SGHRS, CDR2 YFSETQ. CDR3 in amino acids: CASGHFGGALEETQYF. CDR3 bases: TGCGCCAGCGGACACTTCGGGGGGGCGCTGGAAGAGACCCAGTACTTC.

The chain links TRBV18 to TRBJ2-7, with D perhaps TRBD2 (5 bases). Germline V gene lookup returns CDR1 KGHSH and CDR2 LQKENI. The CDR3 spans 13 residues. The germline V and J ends were trimmed by 6 bases and 6 bases, with 15 bases remaining between them. CDR3 in amino acids: CASSPRTPLEQYF. The CDR3 bases are TGTGCCAGCTCCCCCCGGACTCCTCTCGAGCAGTACTTC.

CDR3 sequence: CASSLGDRAITNEQFF. The DNA of the CDR3 is TGTGCCAGCAGCTTAGGGGACAGGGCAATCACAAATGAGCAGTTCTTC. This sequence joins TRBV7-2 and TRBJ2-1, with 9 bases that match TRBD1. The CDR3 is 16 residues long. With 1 base clipped from V and 7 bases from J, the junction kept 8 bases outside the gene matches. Germline V gene sequence: CDR1 SGHTA, CDR2 FQGNSA.

This clone was observed once. V usage is TRBV5-1 and J usage is TRBJ1-1; 7 bases line up with TRBD1. The CDR3 is 14 residues long. Germline lookup yields CDR1 SGHRS and CDR2 YFSETQ. V shed 1 base, J shed 6 bases, and the junction held 6 bases outside the gene matches. Here the CDR3 reads CASSLPLTGSEAFF. The CDR3 nucleotides are TGCGCCAGCAGCTTGCCCCTGACAGGGTCTGAAGCTTTCTTT.

The DNA for the CDR3 is TGTGCCAGCAGTCCCATCGGGACTGTCAACAAACTGTTTTTT. Its protein product is CASSPIGTVNKLFF. This rearrangement joins TRBV25-1 to TRBJ1-4; a possible D gene is TRBD1 (5 bases). Trimming shortened V by 5 bases and J by 11 bases, and 18 bases separated the two germline ends. The length of the CDR3 is 14 residues. From germline, CDR1 is MGHDK and CDR2 SYGVNS.

This chain joins TRBV30 and TRBJ1-3; D call uncertain. Germline-derived CDR1 and CDR2 are GTSNPN and SVGIG (reference sequence). Trimming removed 5 bases from V and 0 bases from J, with 8 bases in between. This CDR3 has 13 amino acids. CDR3: CAWGRDSGNTIYF. The CDR3, as DNA: TGTGCCTGGGGGCGGGACTCTGGAAACACCATATATTTT.

The rearrangement joins TRBV4-2 to TRBJ1-3, with D unclear. V gave up 4 bases and J gave up 0 bases, with 10 bases separating them. The CDR3 spans 15 residues. Germline V CDR1 and CDR2: LGHNA, YNFKEQ. CDR3 residues: CASSPGFYSGNTIYF. CDR3 nucleotide sequence: TGTGCCAGCAGCCCCGGGTTTTACTCTGGAAACACCATATATTTT.

The rearrangement uses TRBV19 and TRBJ2-5; no reliable D call. The CDR3 length is 13 residues. Germline CDR1 reads LNHDA; CDR2 reads SQIVND (reference sequence). Trimming cost V 5 bases and J 2 bases, with 9 bases left between them. In DNA, the CDR3 is TGTGCCAGTAGTCCCCCTCAGCAAGAGACCCAGTACTTC. Its protein is CASSPPQQETQYF.

The chain links TRBV6-5 to TRBJ1-2, with D maybe TRBD1 (6 bases). Trimming removed 7 bases from V and 7 bases from J, with 19 bases in between. CDR3 length: 14 amino acids. The germline gives CDR1 MNHEY, CDR2 SVGAGI. CDR3 in amino acids: CASKLDQGIGGYTF. In nucleotides, the CDR3 is TGTGCCAGCAAGTTGGACCAGGGGATCGGTGGCTACACCTTC.

The chain uses TRBV19 and TRBJ2-7; 8 positions match TRBD2. V was clipped by 5 bases and J by 0 bases; unmatched bases: 9. Germline V lookup: CDR1 LNHDA, CDR2 SQIVND (reference sequence). This CDR3 is built from 16 residues. This CDR3 is CASSPDSGETSYEQYF. Written as DNA, the CDR3 is TGTGCCAGTAGTCCCGATAGCGGGGAGACCTCCTACGAGCAGTACTTC.

V and J are TRBV7-2 and TRBJ2-7; D unclear. This CDR3 contains 16 residues. V lost 2 bases and J lost 2, with 16 bases in between. Germline V gene data show CDR1 as SGHTA and CDR2 as FQGNSA. The CDR3 DNA reads TGTGCCAGCAGCTTACCCGGCAGCCCGACAACCTACGAGCAGTACTTC. Translation gives CASSLPGSPTTYEQYF. The full variable domain, with the rest looked up from reference TRBV7-2 and TRBJ2-7, is GAGVSQSPSNKVTEKGKDVELRCDPISGHTALYWYRQSLGQGLEFLIYFQGNSAPDKSGLPSDRFSAERTGGSVSTLTIQRTQQEDSAVYLCASSLPGSPTTYEQYFGPGTRLTVT.

This clone appeared a single time. The chain is built from TRBV18 and TRBJ1-1; no clear D gene. Germline V CDR1 and CDR2: KGHSH, LQKENI. V was trimmed by 6 bases and J by 6 bases, leaving 11 bases between them. CDR3 length: 12 amino acids. CDR3 protein: CASSPVEAEAFF. In nucleotides, the CDR3 is TGTGCCAGCTCCCCGGTAGAGGCTGAAGCTTTCTTT.

Written as DNA, the CDR3 is TGTGCCAGCAGTGAAGGGACAGGGGAGGGCACTGAAGCTTTCTTT. Protein: CASSEGTGEGTEAFF. The chain links TRBV6-1 to TRBJ1-1, with 9 bases fitting TRBD1. J was trimmed by 4 bases and V by 1 base; bases with no gene match: 4. The CDR3 has 15 amino acids. Per germline, CDR1 MNHNS and CDR2 SASEGT.

The chain has TRBV11-2 and TRBJ1-2, with TRBD1 as a possible D gene (6 bases). Germline values: CDR1 SGHAT, CDR2 FQNNGV. The CDR3 consists of 14 residues. V was trimmed by 5 bases and J by 4 bases, leaving 14 bases between them. CDR3 residues: CASSRNRVVYGYTF. The CDR3, as DNA: TGTGCCAGCAGCCGAAACAGGGTTGTCTATGGCTACACCTTC.

This clone was found a few times. This chain connects TRBV7-2 to TRBJ1-4; unclear D gene. CDR1 and CDR2 (germline): SGHTA, FQGNSA. The CDR3 runs to 15 residues. Between the trimmed V and J ends, which lost 1 base and 7 bases, there was a span of 13 bases. CDR3: CASSLGQAGSEKLFF. DNA for the CDR3: TGTGCCAGCAGCTTAGGTCAGGCGGGAAGTGAAAAACTGTTTTTT.

The chain carries TRBV7-3 and TRBJ2-1; D remains unclear. V lost 0 bases, J lost 4 bases, and 10 bases lay in between. The CDR3 sequence is 15 residues long. CDR1 SGHTA and CDR2 FQGTGA come from the germline V gene. CDR3 sequence reads: CASSLTLTDYNEQFF. For the CDR3, the DNA is TGTGCCAGCAGCTTAACGCTTACAGATTACAATGAGCAGTTCTTC.

This chain links TRBV14 with TRBJ1-1; 10 bases are a match to TRBD1. Losses at the gene ends were 4 bases for V and 0 bases for J; bases not matched to a gene: 8. Germline assignment: CDR1 SGHDN and CDR2 FVKESK. The length of the CDR3 is 17 residues. The CDR3 region has the DNA TGTGCCAGCAGCCCCGGGACAGGGGCGATTATGAACACTGAAGCTTTCTTT. This gives the protein CASSPGTGAIMNTEAFF.

The V and J genes are TRBV6-1 and TRBJ1-3; possibly TRBD1 for D (6 bases). Deletions cut 6 bases from V and 1 base from J, with 13 bases between. Germline assignment: CDR1 MNHNS and CDR2 SASEGT. The CDR3 consists of 15 residues. The CDR3 loop reads CASREAGASGNTIYF. In DNA form, the CDR3 reads TGTGCCAGCAGAGAGGCAGGGGCGTCTGGAAACACCATATATTTT.

The chain has TRBV18 and TRBJ2-7; tentative D call: TRBD1 (6 bases). Trimming removed 5 bases from V and 2 bases from J, with 13 bases in between. In germline, CDR1 is KGHSH, CDR2 LQKENI. CDR3 length: 14 amino acids. The CDR3 region is CASSARRDTYEQYF. The CDR3 DNA reads TGTGCCAGCTCAGCCCGACGGGACACCTACGAGCAGTACTTC. Drawing the rest from reference TRBV18 and TRBJ2-7, the complete variable domain is NAGVMQNPRHLVRRRGQEARLRCSPMKGHSHVYWYRQLPEEGLKFMVYLQKENIIDESGMPKERFSAEFPKEGPSILRIQQVVRGDSAAYFCASSARRDTYEQYFGPGTRLTVT.

Only a few counts were recorded for this clone. V and J are TRBV28 and TRBJ1-1; D gene ambiguous. Trimming took off 2 bases at V and 11 bases at J, with 18 bases between the two ends. Germline V gives CDR1 MDHEN, CDR2 SYDVKM. This CDR3 is built from 14 residues. This CDR3 is CASSLDTPRWSAFF. The CDR3 nucleotides read TGTGCCAGCAGTTTAGATACACCCCGTTGGAGTGCTTTCTTT.

This sequence joins TRBV7-8 and TRBJ1-4; no firm D call. V lost 1 base and J lost 6, with 12 bases in between. CDR3 length: 15 amino acids. Germline V gives CDR1 SGHVS, CDR2 FQNEAQ. This CDR3 is CASSLVGRADEKLFF. CDR3 in DNA: TGTGCCAGCAGCTTAGTAGGGAGAGCGGATGAAAAACTGTTTTTT.

The rearrangement uses TRBV11-2 and TRBJ1-1; D ambiguous. V lost 6 bases to trimming and J lost 1 base, with 9 bases between them. Per the germline V gene, CDR1 is SGHAT and CDR2 is FQNNGV. The CDR3 length is 13 residues. The CDR3 DNA reads as TGTGCCAGCAGTGTCGGCGGGAACACTGAAGCTTTCTTT. This gives the protein CASSVGGNTEAFF.

This clone was seen just once. The chain has TRBV27 and TRBJ1-4; tentative D call: TRBD1 (6 bases). The germline V gene encodes CDR1 MNHEY and CDR2 SMNVEV (reference sequence). This CDR3 has 15 residues. Trimming took 4 bases from V and 5 from J, leaving 14 bases between them. CDR3 sequence: CASSSLGTPNEKLFF. Here the CDR3 DNA reads TGTGCCAGCAGTTCCCTCGGGACACCAAATGAAAAACTGTTTTTT.

J is TRBJ1-2 and V is TRBV4-3, with D perhaps TRBD1 (5 bases). The CDR3 sequence is 15 residues long. The germline V gene has CDR1 LGHNA and CDR2 YSLEER. Trimming left V 0 bases short and J 8 bases short, with 16 bases between. CDR3 loop: CASSQDTSGHGGYTF. The CDR3 bases are TGCGCCAGCAGCCAAGATACCTCAGGACACGGGGGCTACACCTTC.